This T cell receptor (beta chain) was sequenced during a study of blood T cells in healthy people across ages. The length of the CDR3 is 18 residues. The germline CDR1 and CDR2 sequences are MDHEN and SYDVKM. Trimming stripped 3 bases from V and 1 base from J, with 21 bases between. PCR was performed a second time for about 6 to 12 cycles using a sample-barcoded 5' primer and a J-beta primer mix. Using its own MiXCR run on the 5' RACE reads, TCRdb lists one record per CDR3 protein. Found here are fewer than 950,000 distinct CDR3 sequences, about 53% of them singletons; the top ten hold approximately 40%.

The sample taken for sequencing was blood. The chain is built from TRBV28 and TRBJ2-5, with D perhaps assigned TRBD1 or TRBD2 (5 bases each). This TCR derives from a man older than 75 in good health. This chain's CDR3 is CASSLGVGEGSLQETQYF. The DNA for the CDR3 is TGTGCCAGCAGTTTGGGGGTCGGGGAAGGTTCCCTCCAAGAGACCCAGTACTTC.